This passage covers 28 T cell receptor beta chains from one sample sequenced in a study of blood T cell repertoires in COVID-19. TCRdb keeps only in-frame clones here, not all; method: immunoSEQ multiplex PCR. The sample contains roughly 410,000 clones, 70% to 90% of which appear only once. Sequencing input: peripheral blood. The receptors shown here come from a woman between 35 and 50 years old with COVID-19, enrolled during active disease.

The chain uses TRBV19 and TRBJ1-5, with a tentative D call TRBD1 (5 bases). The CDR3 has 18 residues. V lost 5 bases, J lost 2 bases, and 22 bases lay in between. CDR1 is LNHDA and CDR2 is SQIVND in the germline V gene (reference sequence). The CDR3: CASSPELGGPQGNQPQHF. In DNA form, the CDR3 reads TGTGCCAGTAGTCCGGAGTTGGGTGGGCCACAGGGCAATCAGCCCCAGCATTTT.

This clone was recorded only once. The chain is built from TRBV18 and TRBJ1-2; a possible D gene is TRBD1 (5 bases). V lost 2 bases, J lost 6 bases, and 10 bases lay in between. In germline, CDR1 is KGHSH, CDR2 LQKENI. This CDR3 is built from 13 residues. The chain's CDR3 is CASSPKAGNGYTF. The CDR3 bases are TGTGCCAGCTCACCAAAGGCAGGGAATGGCTACACCTTC. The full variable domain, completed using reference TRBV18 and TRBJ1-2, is NAGVMQNPRHLVRRRGQEARLRCSPMKGHSHVYWYRQLPEEGLKFMVYLQKENIIDESGMPKERFSAEFPKEGPSILRIQQVVRGDSAAYFCASSPKAGNGYTFGSGTRLTVV.

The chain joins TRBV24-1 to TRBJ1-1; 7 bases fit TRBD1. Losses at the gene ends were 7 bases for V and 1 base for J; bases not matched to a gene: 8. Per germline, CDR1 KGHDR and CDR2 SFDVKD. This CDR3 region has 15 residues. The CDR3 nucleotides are TGTGCCACCAGGGACAGGTCCGCTGCGAACACTGAAGCTTTCTTT. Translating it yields CATRDRSAANTEAFF.

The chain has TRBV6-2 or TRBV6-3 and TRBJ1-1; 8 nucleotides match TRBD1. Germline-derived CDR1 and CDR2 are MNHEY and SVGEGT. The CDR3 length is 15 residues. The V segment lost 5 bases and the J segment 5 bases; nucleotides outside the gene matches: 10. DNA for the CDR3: TGTGCCAGCAGTATCAGGACAGGGTGGAGTACTGAAGCTTTCTTT. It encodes CASSIRTGWSTEAFF.

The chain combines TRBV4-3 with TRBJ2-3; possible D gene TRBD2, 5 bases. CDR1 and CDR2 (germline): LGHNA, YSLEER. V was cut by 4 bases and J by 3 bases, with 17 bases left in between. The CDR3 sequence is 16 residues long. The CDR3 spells CASSLKLGESTDTQYF. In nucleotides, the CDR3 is TGCGCCAGCAGCCTTAAGCTGGGAGAATCTACAGATACGCAGTATTTT.

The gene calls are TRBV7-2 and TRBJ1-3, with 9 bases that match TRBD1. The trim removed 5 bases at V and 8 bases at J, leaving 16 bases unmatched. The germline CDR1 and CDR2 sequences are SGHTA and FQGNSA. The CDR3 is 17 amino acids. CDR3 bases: TGTGCCAGCAGCAGAGACACAGGGGGCTCCTACGATGACACCATATATTTT. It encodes CASSRDTGGSYDDTIYF. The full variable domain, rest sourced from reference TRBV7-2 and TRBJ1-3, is GAGVSQSPSNKVTEKGKDVELRCDPISGHTALYWYRQSLGQGLEFLIYFQGNSAPDKSGLPSDRFSAERTGGSVSTLTIQRTQQEDSAVYLCASSRDTGGSYDDTIYFGEGSWLTVV.

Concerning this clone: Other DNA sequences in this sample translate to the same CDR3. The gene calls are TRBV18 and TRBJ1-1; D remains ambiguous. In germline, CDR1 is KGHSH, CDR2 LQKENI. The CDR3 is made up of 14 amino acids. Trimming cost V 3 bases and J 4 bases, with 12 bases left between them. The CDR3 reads CASSPSTGGTEAFF. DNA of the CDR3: TGTGCCAGCTCACCCAGTACTGGAGGCACTGAAGCTTTCTTT.

The CDR3 DNA is TGTGCCAGCACTCACTATCCTAACTATGGCTACACCTTC. Its protein product is CASTHYPNYGYTF. The rearrangement joins TRBV6-5 to TRBJ1-2, with D hard to call. Germline V gene lookup returns CDR1 MNHEY and CDR2 SVGAGI. V was shortened by 7 bases and J by 0 bases, with 9 bases between the two germline ends. The CDR3 sequence is 13 residues long.

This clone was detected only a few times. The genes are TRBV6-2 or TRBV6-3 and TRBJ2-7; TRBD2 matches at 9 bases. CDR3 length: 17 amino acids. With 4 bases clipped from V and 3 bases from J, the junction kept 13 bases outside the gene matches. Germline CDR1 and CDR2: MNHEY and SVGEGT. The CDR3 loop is CASSFLLLAGRLYEQYF. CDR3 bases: TGTGCCAGCAGTTTCCTCCTTCTAGCGGGACGCCTCTACGAGCAGTACTTC.

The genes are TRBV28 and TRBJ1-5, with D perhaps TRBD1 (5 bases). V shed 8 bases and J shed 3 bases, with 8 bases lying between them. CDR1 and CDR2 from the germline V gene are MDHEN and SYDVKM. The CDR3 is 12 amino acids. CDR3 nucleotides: TGTGCCAGCCGGACACCCAATCAGCCCCAGCATTTT. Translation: CASRTPNQPQHF.

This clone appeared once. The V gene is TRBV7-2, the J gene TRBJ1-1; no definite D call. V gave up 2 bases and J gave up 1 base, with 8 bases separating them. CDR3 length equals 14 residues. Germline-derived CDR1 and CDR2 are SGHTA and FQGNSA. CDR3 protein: CASSLSTGNTEAFF. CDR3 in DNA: TGTGCCAGCAGCTTAAGTACGGGGAACACTGAAGCTTTCTTT.

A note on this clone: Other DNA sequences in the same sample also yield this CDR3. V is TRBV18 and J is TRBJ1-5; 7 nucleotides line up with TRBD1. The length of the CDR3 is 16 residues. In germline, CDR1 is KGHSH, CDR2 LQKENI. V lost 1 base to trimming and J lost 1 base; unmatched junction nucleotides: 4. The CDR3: CASSPQGAGSNQPQHF. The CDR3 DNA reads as TGTGCCAGCTCACCACAGGGGGCAGGGAGCAATCAGCCCCAGCATTTT.

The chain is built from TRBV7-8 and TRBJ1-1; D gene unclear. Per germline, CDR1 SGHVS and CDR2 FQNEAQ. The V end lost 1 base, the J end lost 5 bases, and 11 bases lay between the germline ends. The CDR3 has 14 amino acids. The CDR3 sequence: CASSLGITGTEAFF. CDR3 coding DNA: TGTGCCAGCAGCTTAGGGATTACGGGGACTGAAGCTTTCTTT.

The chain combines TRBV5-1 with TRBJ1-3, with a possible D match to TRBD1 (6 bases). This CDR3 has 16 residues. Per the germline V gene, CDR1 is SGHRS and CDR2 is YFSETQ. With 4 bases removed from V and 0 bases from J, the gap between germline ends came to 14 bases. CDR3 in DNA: TGCGCCAGCAGCCGGGGGGGCTTCAGCTCTGGAAACACCATATATTTT. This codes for CASSRGGFSSGNTIYF.

Here the CDR3 reads CASRVGLAGRYEQYF. CDR3 sequence (DNA): TGTGCCAGCAGGGTGGGACTAGCGGGGCGCTACGAGCAGTACTTC. The chain joins TRBV2 to TRBJ2-7, with 13 positions matching TRBD2. The trim removed 6 bases at V and 3 bases at J, leaving 5 bases unmatched. The CDR3 sequence is 15 residues long. CDR1 is SNHLY, CDR2 FYNNEI, per germline.

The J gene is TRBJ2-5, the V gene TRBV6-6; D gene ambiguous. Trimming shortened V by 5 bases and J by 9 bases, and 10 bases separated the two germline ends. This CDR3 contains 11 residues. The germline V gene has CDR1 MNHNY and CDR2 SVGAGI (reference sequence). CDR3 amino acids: CASSPERSQYF. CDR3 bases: TGTGCCAGCAGTCCCGAGAGGTCCCAGTACTTC.

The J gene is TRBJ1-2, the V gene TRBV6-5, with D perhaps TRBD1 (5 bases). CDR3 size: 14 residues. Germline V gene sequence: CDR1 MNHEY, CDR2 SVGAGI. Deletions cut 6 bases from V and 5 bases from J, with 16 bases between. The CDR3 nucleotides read TGTGCCAGCAGGCGACCAGGGTTAGGATATGGCTACACCTTC. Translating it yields CASRRPGLGYGYTF.

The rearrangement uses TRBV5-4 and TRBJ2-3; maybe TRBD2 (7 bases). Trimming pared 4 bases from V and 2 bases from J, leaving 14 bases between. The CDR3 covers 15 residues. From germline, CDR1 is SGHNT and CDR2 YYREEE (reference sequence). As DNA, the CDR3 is TGTGCCAGCAGCCGGGGGGCGGGATTCACAGATACGCAGTATTTT. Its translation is CASSRGAGFTDTQYF.

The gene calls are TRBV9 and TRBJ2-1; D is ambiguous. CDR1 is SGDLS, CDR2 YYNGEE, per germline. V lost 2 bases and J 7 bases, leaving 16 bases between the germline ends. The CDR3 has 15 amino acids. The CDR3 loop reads CASSVRERRTNEQFF. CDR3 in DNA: TGTGCCAGCAGCGTTAGAGAGAGGCGTACAAATGAGCAGTTCTTC.

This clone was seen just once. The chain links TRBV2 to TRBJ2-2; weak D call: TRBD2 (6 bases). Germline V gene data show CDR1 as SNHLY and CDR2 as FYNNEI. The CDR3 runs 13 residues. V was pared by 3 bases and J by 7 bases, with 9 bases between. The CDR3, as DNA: TGTGCCAGCAGTGAGTTGCGGGGCGGGGAGCTGTTTTTT. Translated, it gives CASSELRGGELFF.

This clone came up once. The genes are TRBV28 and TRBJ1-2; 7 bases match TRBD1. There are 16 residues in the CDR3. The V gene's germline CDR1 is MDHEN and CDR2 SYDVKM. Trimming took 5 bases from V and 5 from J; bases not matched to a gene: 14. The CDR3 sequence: CASSAPGTVDGYGYTF. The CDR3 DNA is TGTGCCAGCAGTGCGCCTGGGACAGTAGACGGGTATGGCTACACCTTC.

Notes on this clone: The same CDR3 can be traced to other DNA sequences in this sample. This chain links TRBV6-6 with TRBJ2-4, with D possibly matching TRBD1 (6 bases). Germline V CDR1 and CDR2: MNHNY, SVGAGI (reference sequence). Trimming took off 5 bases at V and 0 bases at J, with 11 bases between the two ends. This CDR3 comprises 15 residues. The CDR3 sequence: CASSRTELAKNIQYF. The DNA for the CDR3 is TGTGCCAGCAGTCGGACAGAACTAGCCAAAAACATTCAGTACTTC.

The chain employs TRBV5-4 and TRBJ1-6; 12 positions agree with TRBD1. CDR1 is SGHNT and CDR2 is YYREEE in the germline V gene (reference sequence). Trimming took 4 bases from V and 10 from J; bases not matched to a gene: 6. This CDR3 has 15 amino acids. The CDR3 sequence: CASSPGTGGRSPLHF. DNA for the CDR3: TGTGCCAGCAGCCCGGGGACAGGGGGCCGATCACCCCTCCACTTT.

CDR3 sequence: CASSLVAGGIDGYTF. DNA of the CDR3: TGTGCCAGCAGCTTGGTGGCAGGGGGGATCGATGGCTACACCTTC. V usage is TRBV5-4 and J usage is TRBJ1-2, with TRBD1 matching 7 bases. V gave up 0 bases and J gave up 6 bases; unmatched junction bases: 8. Germline assignment: CDR1 SGHNT and CDR2 YYREEE (reference sequence). This CDR3 region has 15 residues.

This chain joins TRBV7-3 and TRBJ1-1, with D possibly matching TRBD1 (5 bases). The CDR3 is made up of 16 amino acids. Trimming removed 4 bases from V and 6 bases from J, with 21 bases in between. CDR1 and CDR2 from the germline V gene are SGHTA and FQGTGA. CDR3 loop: CASSSIPGTVVPEAFF. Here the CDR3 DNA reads TGTGCCAGCAGCTCAATTCCCGGGACTGTCGTGCCTGAAGCTTTCTTT. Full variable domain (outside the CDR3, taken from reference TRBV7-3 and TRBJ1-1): GAGVSQTPSNKVTEKGKYVELRCDPISGHTALYWYRQSLGQGPEFLIYFQGTGAADDSGLPNDRFFAVRPEGSVSTLKIQRTERGDSAVYLCASSSIPGTVVPEAFFGQGTRLTVV.

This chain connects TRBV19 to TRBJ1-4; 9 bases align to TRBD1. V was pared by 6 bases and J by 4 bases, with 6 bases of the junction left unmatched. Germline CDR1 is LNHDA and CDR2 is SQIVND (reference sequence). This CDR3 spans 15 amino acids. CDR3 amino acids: CASSTQGAGNEKLFF. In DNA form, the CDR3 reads TGTGCCAGTAGCACACAGGGGGCCGGTAATGAAAAACTGTTTTTT.

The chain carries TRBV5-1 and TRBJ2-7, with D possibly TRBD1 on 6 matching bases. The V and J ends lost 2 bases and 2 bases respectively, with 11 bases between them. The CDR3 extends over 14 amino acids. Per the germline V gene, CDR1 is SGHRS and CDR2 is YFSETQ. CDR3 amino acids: CASSLRTETYEQYF. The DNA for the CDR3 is TGCGCCAGCAGCTTAAGGACAGAGACCTACGAGCAGTACTTC.

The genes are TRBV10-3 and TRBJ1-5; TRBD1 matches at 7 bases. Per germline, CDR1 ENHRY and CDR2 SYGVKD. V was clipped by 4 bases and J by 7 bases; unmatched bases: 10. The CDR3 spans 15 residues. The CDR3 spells CAISGSTGWGQPQHF. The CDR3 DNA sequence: TGTGCCATCAGTGGGTCGACAGGGTGGGGCCAGCCCCAGCATTTT.